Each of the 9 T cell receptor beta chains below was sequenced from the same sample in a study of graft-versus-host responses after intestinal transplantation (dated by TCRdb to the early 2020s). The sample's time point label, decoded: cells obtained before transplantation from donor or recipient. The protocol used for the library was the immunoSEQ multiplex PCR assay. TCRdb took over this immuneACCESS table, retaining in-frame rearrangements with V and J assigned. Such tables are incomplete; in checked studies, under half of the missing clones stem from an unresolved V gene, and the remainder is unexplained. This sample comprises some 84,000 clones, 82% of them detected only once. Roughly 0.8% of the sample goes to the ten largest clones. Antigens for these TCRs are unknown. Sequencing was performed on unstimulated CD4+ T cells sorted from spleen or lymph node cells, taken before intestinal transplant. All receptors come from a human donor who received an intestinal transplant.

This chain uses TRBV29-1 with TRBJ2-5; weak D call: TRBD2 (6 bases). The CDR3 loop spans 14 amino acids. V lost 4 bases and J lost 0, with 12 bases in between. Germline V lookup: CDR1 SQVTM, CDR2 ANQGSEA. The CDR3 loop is CSVGRGGYQETQYF. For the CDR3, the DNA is TGCAGCGTTGGTCGCGGAGGGTACCAAGAGACCCAGTACTTC.

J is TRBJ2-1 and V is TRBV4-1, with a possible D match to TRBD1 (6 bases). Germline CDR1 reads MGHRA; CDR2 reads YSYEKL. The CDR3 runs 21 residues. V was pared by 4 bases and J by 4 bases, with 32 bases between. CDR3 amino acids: CASSRRWGLGPGAGPYNEQFF. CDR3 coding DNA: TGCGCCAGCAGCCGGAGGTGGGGGCTGGGGCCGGGTGCGGGCCCTTACAATGAGCAGTTCTTC.

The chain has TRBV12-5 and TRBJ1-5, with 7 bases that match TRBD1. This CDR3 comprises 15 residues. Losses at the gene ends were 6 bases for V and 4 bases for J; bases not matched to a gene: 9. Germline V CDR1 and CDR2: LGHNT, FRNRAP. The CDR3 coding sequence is TGTGCTAGTGGCCCCCGGACAGGCTCTAATCAGCCCCAGCATTTT. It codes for CASGPRTGSNQPQHF.

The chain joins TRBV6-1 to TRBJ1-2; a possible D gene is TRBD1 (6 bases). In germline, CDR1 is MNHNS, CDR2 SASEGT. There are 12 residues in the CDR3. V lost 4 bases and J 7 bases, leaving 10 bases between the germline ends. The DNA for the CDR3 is TGTGCCAGCAGTGTTTACAGGGCTGGCTACACCTTC. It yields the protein CASSVYRAGYTF.

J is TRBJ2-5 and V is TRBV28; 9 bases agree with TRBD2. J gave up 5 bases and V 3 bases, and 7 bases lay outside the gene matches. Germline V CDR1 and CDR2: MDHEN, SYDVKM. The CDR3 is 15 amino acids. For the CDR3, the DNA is TGTGCCAGCAGTTTTAGCGGGAGTCGGCGGGAGACCCAGTACTTC. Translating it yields CASSFSGSRRETQYF.

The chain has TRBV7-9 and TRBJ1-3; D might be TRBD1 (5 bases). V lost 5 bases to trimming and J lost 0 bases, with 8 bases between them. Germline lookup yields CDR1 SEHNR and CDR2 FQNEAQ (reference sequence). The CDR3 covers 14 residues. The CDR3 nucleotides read TGTGCCAGCAGCGCGACAGTCTCTGGAAACACCATATATTTT. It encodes CASSATVSGNTIYF.

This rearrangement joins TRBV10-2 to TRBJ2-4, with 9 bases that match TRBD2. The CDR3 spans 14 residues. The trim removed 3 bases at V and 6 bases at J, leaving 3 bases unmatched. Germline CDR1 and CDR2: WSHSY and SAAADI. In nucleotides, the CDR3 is TGCGCCAGCAGTGAAGGTAGCGGGAGAAACATTCAGTACTTC. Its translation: CASSEGSGRNIQYF.

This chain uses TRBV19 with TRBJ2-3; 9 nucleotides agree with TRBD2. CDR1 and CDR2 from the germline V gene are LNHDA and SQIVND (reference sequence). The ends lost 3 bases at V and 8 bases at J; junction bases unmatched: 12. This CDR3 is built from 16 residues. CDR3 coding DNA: TGTGCCAGTAGTATCGGCGGGAGGGCATTTATCGTTACGCAGTATTTT. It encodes CASSIGGRAFIVTQYF.

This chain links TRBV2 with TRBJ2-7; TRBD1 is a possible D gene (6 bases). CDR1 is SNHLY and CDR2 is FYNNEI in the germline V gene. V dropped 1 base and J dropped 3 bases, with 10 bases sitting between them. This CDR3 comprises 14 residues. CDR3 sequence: CASSEVGGNYEQYF. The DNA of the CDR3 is TGTGCCAGCAGTGAAGTAGGGGGAAACTACGAGCAGTACTTC. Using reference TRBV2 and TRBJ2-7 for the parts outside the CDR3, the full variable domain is EPEVTQTPSHQVTQMGQEVILRCVPISNHLYFYWYRQILGQKVEFLVSFYNNEISEKSEIFDDQFSVERPDGSNFTLKIRSTKLEDSAMYFCASSEVGGNYEQYFGPGTRLTVT.